This T cell receptor beta chain was observed in a study of shared clonotypes between healthy human individuals. Study details: Used for every donor were three CD4 naive, three CD4 memory, two CD8 naive and one CD8 memory plate.

This clone appeared a single time. What it binds is not known. Study outcomes and limitations: Clonotype sharing across donors was expected to vary with sequencing depth.

Each sorted subset replicate got 200 ng genomic DNA, roughly 27,000 genomes. Produced via immunoSEQ multiplex PCR; TCRdb's table is partial and in-frame only. The data show roughly 1,100,000 clones, with around 74% seen just once and about 1.4% held by the top ten. The ends lost 7 bases at V and 5 bases at J; junction bases unmatched: 11. Germline lookup yields CDR1 MNHNY and CDR2 SVGAGI (reference sequence). This CDR3 contains 15 residues. The rearrangement uses TRBV6-6 and TRBJ1-5; 7 nucleotides match TRBD1. The sequenced material came from memory CD4+ T cells sorted from blood. The sample's subset: CD45RA-negative fraction. The sequence came from a man between 18 and 35 years old in good health. The CDR3 region is CASKQLTGADQPQHF. In nucleotides, the CDR3 is TGTGCCAGCAAACAACTCACAGGGGCGGATCAGCCCCAGCATTTT.